Below, one T cell receptor (beta chain) is given with its context. This record belongs to a study of T-cell reconstitution after alpha-beta-depleted transplantation in children. The CDR3 contains 14 residues. The V gene lost 2 bases and the J gene lost 8 bases, with 12 bases spanning the gap. Germline V gene lookup returns CDR1 KGHDR and CDR2 SFDVKD. Unique molecular identifiers were built into the TCRbeta library. TCRdb reanalysed the PCR reads using MiXCR and keeps one entry per CDR3 protein. The sample yields a few hundred thousand distinct CDR3 sequences, over 25% seen once. This clonotype originated in a boy less than two years old with Wiskott-Aldrich syndrome, due to receive a stem cell transplant. This specimen consisted of PBMCs, obtained before TCRalphabeta/CD19-depleted stem cell transplant. The rearrangement uses TRBV24-1 and TRBJ2-1; D gene unclear. The DNA of the CDR3 is TGTGCCACCAGTGATTCTCGTCTTGGGGATGAGCAGTTCTTC. This sequence encodes CATSDSRLGDEQFF.